This TCR beta chain was documented in a study of shared clonotypes between healthy human individuals. Study findings and constraints: The study sampled only blood, and tissue repertoires likely differ. The study found lower generation probabilities in non-shared clonotypes than in those shared by all four donors. Of the naive CD4 clonotypes, around 4.9% were shared across four donors.

Method: immunoSEQ multiplex PCR; TCRdb's copy keeps in-frame clones and lacks some. The sample has hundreds of thousands of clones; approximately 96% are singletons. Trimming took 6 bases from V and 0 from J, leaving 12 bases between them. Germline CDR1 and CDR2: MNHNS and SASEGT. There are 14 residues in the CDR3. Terminally differentiated effector memory CD45RA+ cells were excluded from the naive CD8 cells, which were CD45RO-negative and positively selected for CCR7. Comments on this clone: Its matching antigen is unknown.

The TCR sequence derives from a woman in her 30s in good health. Sequencing used naive CD8+ T cells sorted from blood. The rearrangement uses TRBV6-1 and TRBJ2-7; either TRBD1 or TRBD2 may supply D (5 bases each). CDR3 in DNA: TGTGCCAGCAGCCGGGACCGGGCCTCCTACGAGCAGTACTTC. Protein: CASSRDRASYEQYF.